This T cell receptor beta chain emerged from a study of blood T cell repertoires in COVID-19. Repertoires were generated with immunoSEQ multiplex PCR, while TCRdb's copy carries only in-frame clones and drops some. Here the sample spans roughly 240,000 clones, 70% to 85% being singletons. Sequenced: peripheral blood. This sequence originates from a woman of 80 years or more with acute or convalescent COVID-19.

The CDR3: CASSLLAISYNEQFF. CDR3 bases: TGCGCCAGCAGCTTACTAGCGATTTCCTACAATGAGCAGTTCTTC. This chain uses TRBV5-1 with TRBJ2-1; 7 bases agree with TRBD2. J was trimmed by 1 base and V by 2 bases; bases with no gene match: 3. The V gene's germline CDR1 is SGHRS and CDR2 YFSETQ. The length of the CDR3 is 15 residues.